The 14 T cell receptor beta chains presented below share a single source sample, sequenced in a study of blood T cell repertoires in COVID-19. Only in-frame clones appear in the TCRdb table, and some are missing; sequencing was by immunoSEQ multiplex PCR. The table records about 160,000 clones, about nine tenths of them present only once. The sequenced material came from peripheral blood. These receptors were collected from a man aged 55 to 70 with active or convalescent COVID-19.

The genes are TRBV5-1 and TRBJ2-5; no reliable D call. This CDR3 spans 13 amino acids. V was trimmed by 0 bases and J by 0 bases, leaving 3 bases between them. In germline, CDR1 is SGHRS, CDR2 YFSETQ. The CDR3 spells CASSLDNQETQYF. The CDR3 region has the DNA TGCGCCAGCAGCTTGGACAACCAAGAGACCCAGTACTTC.

The chain links TRBV5-1 to TRBJ1-1; TRBD1 is a possible D gene (6 bases). Germline CDR1 is SGHRS and CDR2 is YFSETQ. This CDR3 has 15 amino acids. V shed 4 bases and J shed 0 bases, with 13 bases lying between them. In DNA form, the CDR3 reads TGCGCCAGCAGCGCCACAGGGCCCATGAACACTGAAGCTTTCTTT. It translates to CASSATGPMNTEAFF.

The chain carries TRBV29-1 and TRBJ1-5; D is unclear. The CDR3 spans 14 residues. The V gene lost 6 bases and the J gene lost 5 bases, with 17 bases spanning the gap. CDR1 is SQVTM, CDR2 ANQGSEA, per germline. CDR3 nucleotide sequence: TGCAGCGTCCGAGGGTTGGCAGGAGATCAGCCCCAGCATTTT. Its protein is CSVRGLAGDQPQHF. The full variable domain, in which reference TRBV29-1 and TRBJ1-5 provide the parts outside the CDR3, is SAVISQKPSRDICQRGTSLTIQCQVDSQVTMMFWYRQQPGQSLTLIATANQGSEATYESGFVIDKFPISRPNLTFSTLTVSNMSPEDSSIYLCSVRGLAGDQPQHFGDGTRLSIL.

The rearrangement uses TRBV11-3 and TRBJ1-1, with 8 bases identical to TRBD1. Germline CDR1 is SGHNT and CDR2 is YENEEA. The CDR3 length is 14 residues. V shed 5 bases, J shed 4 bases, and the junction held 6 bases outside the gene matches. CDR3 sequence (DNA): TGTGCCAGCAGCAGTACGACAGGGGCCACTGAAGCTTTCTTT. Translating it yields CASSSTTGATEAFF. The full variable domain, with the rest looked up from reference TRBV11-3 and TRBJ1-1, is EAGVVQSPRYKIIEKKQPVAFWCNPISGHNTLYWYLQNLGQGPELLIRYENEEAVDDSQLPKDRFSAERLKGVDSTLKIQPAELGDSAVYLCASSSTTGATEAFFGQGTRLTVV.

This clone was counted only a few times. The chain combines TRBV19 with TRBJ1-5, with 8 bases lining up with TRBD1. This CDR3 contains 16 residues. In germline, CDR1 is LNHDA, CDR2 SQIVND (reference sequence). The junction had 5 bases not matched to a gene; V was cut back by 3 bases and J by 1 base. The chain's CDR3 is CASSIPGGSSNQPQHF. The CDR3 DNA reads TGTGCCAGTAGTATCCCAGGGGGCAGCAGCAATCAGCCCCAGCATTTT.

This clone was counted a few times. The chain combines TRBV28 with TRBJ2-7; 9 bases are shared with TRBD1. The germline V gene encodes CDR1 MDHEN and CDR2 SYDVKM. The CDR3 is made up of 16 amino acids. V shed 7 bases, J shed 0 bases, and the junction held 10 bases outside the gene matches. The CDR3 bases are TGTGCCAGCAAAACCTCCGGGACAGGGTTCTCCTACGAGCAGTACTTC. Encoded protein: CASKTSGTGFSYEQYF.

This chain joins TRBV9 and TRBJ2-1; 8 nucleotides agree with TRBD2. This CDR3 is built from 14 residues. The germline CDR1 and CDR2 sequences are SGDLS and YYNGEE. Trimming took 2 bases from V and 7 from J; bases not matched to a gene: 5. CDR3: CASSVEVAGNEQFF. DNA for the CDR3: TGTGCCAGCAGCGTTGAGGTAGCGGGGAATGAGCAGTTCTTC.

The chain recombines TRBV5-1 with TRBJ2-2; D not resolved. CDR3 size: 15 residues. Deletions cut 0 bases from V and 2 bases from J, with 8 bases between. The germline V gene encodes CDR1 SGHRS and CDR2 YFSETQ. The CDR3 DNA sequence: TGCGCCAGCAGCTTGGAGTACAGAAACACCGGGGAGCTGTTTTTT. Translation: CASSLEYRNTGELFF. Combining the CDR3 with reference TRBV5-1 and TRBJ2-2 gives the whole variable domain KAGVTQTPRYLIKTRGQQVTLSCSPISGHRSVSWYQQTPGQGLQFLFEYFSETQRNKGNFPGRFSGRQFSNSRSEMNVSTLELGDSALYLCASSLEYRNTGELFFGEGSRLTVL.

The rearrangement joins TRBV29-1 to TRBJ2-7; 8 nucleotides agree with TRBD2. The V gene end was trimmed by 4 bases and the J gene end by 0 bases; junction bases not matched to a gene: 5. Germline-derived CDR1 and CDR2 are SQVTM and ANQGSEA. This CDR3 is 14 amino acids long. Written as DNA, the CDR3 is TGCAGCGTTGGGGGCGGGGGGAGCTCCTACGAGCAGTACTTC. It yields the protein CSVGGGGSSYEQYF.

The chain has TRBV5-1 and TRBJ2-1, with TRBD1 matching over 9 bases. The CDR3 is 14 residues long. J lost 6 bases, V lost 4 bases, and 5 bases had no gene match. Germline V gene sequence: CDR1 SGHRS, CDR2 YFSETQ. DNA of the CDR3: TGCGCCAGCAGCCCTGGACAGGGGTTCAATGAGCAGTTCTTC. Encoded protein: CASSPGQGFNEQFF.

The V and J genes are TRBV7-2 and TRBJ2-1, with 7 bases matching TRBD2. The germline V gene encodes CDR1 SGHTA and CDR2 FQGNSA. V dropped 5 bases and J dropped 3; count of bases not matched to a gene: 13. The CDR3 is 17 residues long. For the CDR3, the DNA is TGTGCCAGCAGCCACCAGATGGGCGGGAGACGCTACAATGAGCAGTTCTTC. It encodes CASSHQMGGRRYNEQFF. Complete variable domain (other parts from reference TRBV7-2 and TRBJ2-1): GAGVSQSPSNKVTEKGKDVELRCDPISGHTALYWYRQSLGQGLEFLIYFQGNSAPDKSGLPSDRFSAERTGGSVSTLTIQRTQQEDSAVYLCASSHQMGGRRYNEQFFGPGTRLTVL.

The rearrangement uses TRBV13 and TRBJ2-5, with D unresolved. The CDR3 is 12 amino acids. The V gene lost 1 base and the J gene lost 5 bases, with 5 bases spanning the gap. Looked up from germline, CDR1 is PRHDT and CDR2 is FYEKMQ (reference sequence). CDR3: CASSLVLETQYF. CDR3 sequence (DNA): TGTGCCAGCAGCTTAGTCCTGGAGACCCAGTACTTC.

V gene TRBV6-6 combines with J gene TRBJ2-7, with TRBD1 identical over 8 bases. Germline V CDR1 and CDR2: MNHNY, SVGAGI (reference sequence). CDR3 length: 17 amino acids. Losses at the gene ends were 5 bases for V and 3 bases for J; bases not matched to a gene: 15. CDR3 DNA sequence: TGTGCCAGCAGTCTAGACAGGGGCTCAACTCGGAACTACGAGCAGTACTTC. It is translated as CASSLDRGSTRNYEQYF.

The chain links TRBV6-5 to TRBJ1-1; 7 bases map to TRBD1. V lost 2 bases to trimming and J lost 7 bases; unmatched junction nucleotides: 10. CDR1 MNHEY and CDR2 SVGAGI come from the germline V gene. This CDR3 contains 15 residues. CDR3 residues: CASSYEGGQGNEAFF. The DNA of the CDR3 is TGTGCCAGCAGTTACGAAGGGGGCCAGGGTAATGAAGCTTTCTTT.